This entry describes one TCR beta chain. This specimen comes from a study of radiotherapy plus CTLA-4 blockade in lung cancer. In the study overall: Objective response was observed in more than 15% of patients, and disease control in roughly 33%.

The method was immunoSEQ multiplex PCR; TCRdb's version includes in-frame clones alone and lacks a portion of them. The table has about 90,000 clones, about 85% seen once. Germline values: CDR1 SGHTA, CDR2 FQGNSA. The CDR3 runs 15 residues. V dropped 1 base and J dropped 2; count of bases not matched to a gene: 4. The sequencing used peripheral blood, collected from a patient treated with radiotherapy plus ipilimumab. The rearrangement uses TRBV7-2 and TRBJ2-7, with TRBD2 matching 8 bases. This sequence was found in a human donor with non-small cell lung cancer that progressed on radiotherapy plus ipilimumab. The CDR3 spells CASSLEAGLAYEQYF. CDR3 nucleotide sequence: TGTGCCAGCAGCTTAGAGGCGGGACTAGCCTACGAGCAGTACTTC.